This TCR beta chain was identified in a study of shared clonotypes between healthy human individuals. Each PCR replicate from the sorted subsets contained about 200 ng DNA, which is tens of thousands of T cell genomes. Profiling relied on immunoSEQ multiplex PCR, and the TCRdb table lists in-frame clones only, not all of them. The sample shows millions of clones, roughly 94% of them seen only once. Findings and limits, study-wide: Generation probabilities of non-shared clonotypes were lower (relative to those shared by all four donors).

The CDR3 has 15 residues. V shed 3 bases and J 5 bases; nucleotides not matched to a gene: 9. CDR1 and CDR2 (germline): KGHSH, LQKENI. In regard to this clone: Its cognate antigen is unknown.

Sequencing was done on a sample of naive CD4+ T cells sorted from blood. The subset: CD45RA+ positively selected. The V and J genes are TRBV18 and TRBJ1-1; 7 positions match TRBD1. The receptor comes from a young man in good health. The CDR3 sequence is CASSPETGVRTEAFF. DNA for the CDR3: TGTGCCAGCTCACCTGAAACAGGGGTGAGGACTGAAGCTTTCTTT.